This entry describes one TCR beta chain. TCRdb re-analysed the RT-PCR reads in MiXCR, keeping a single row per CDR3 protein. The sample gives about 700,000 distinct CDR3 sequences, approximately 15% of which show up once; about 3.6% is in the top ten. The sample was memory CD4+ T cells from blood. This TCR came from a female donor in good health, serving as a healthy control.

The CDR3, as DNA: TGCAGTGCTAGAGACGGACAGTCTCGTGAAGCTTTCTTT. Its protein product is CSARDGQSREAFF. The chain has TRBV20-1 and TRBJ1-1; possible D gene TRBD1, 6 bases. This CDR3 has 13 residues. Germline V gene sequence: CDR1 DFQATT, CDR2 SNEGSKA (reference sequence). V was shortened by 0 bases and J by 7 bases, with 12 bases between the two germline ends.